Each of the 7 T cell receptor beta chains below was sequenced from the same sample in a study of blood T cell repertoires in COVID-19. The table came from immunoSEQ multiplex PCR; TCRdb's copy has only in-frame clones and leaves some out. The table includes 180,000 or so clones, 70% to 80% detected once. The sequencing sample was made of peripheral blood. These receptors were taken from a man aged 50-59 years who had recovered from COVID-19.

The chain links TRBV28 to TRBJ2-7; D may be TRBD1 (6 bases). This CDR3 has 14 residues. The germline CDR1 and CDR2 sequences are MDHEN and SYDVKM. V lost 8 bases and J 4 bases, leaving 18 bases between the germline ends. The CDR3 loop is CASATGSYSYEQYF. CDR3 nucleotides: TGTGCCAGCGCTACAGGGTCTTATTCGTACGAGCAGTACTTC.

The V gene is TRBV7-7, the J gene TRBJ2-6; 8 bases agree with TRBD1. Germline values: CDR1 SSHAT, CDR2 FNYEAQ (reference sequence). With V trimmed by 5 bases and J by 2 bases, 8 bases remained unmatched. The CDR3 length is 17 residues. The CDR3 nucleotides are TGTGCCAGCAGCGCTAGTCTACAGGGGGCTGGGGCCAACGTCCTGACTTTC. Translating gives CASSASLQGAGANVLTF.

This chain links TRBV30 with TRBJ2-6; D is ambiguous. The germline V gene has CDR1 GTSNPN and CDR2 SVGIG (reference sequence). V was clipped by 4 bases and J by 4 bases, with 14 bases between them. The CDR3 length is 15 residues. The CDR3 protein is CAWKKRMTGANVLTF. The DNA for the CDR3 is TGTGCCTGGAAGAAAAGGATGACAGGGGCCAACGTCCTGACTTTC.

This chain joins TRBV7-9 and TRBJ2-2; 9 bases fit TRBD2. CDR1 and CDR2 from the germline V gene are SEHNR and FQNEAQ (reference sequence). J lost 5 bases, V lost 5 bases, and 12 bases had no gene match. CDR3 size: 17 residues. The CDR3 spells CASSPRNSGSGTGELFF. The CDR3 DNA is TGTGCCAGCAGCCCGAGGAATAGCGGGAGTGGTACCGGGGAGCTGTTTTTT. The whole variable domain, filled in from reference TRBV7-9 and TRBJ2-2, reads DTGVSQNPRHKITKRGQNVTFRCDPISEHNRLYWYRQTLGQGPEFLTYFQNEAQLEKSRLLSDRFSAERPKGSFSTLEIQRTEQGDSAMYLCASSPRNSGSGTGELFFGEGSRLTVL.

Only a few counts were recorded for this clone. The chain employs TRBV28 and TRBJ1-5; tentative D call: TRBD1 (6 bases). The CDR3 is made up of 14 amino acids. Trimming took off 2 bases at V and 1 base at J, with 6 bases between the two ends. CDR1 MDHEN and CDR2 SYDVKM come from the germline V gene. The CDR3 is CASSLDRSNQPQHF. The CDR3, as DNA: TGTGCCAGCAGTTTAGACAGGAGCAATCAGCCCCAGCATTTT.

The DNA of the CDR3 is TGTGCCAGCAGCCCTCCCGGGACAGGGATTAGGGCTGAAGCTTTCTTT. As protein: CASSPPGTGIRAEAFF. V and J are TRBV14 and TRBJ1-1; 9 positions agree with TRBD1. This CDR3 has 16 residues. Losses at the gene ends were 4 bases for V and 6 bases for J; bases not matched to a gene: 12. Germline CDR1 and CDR2: SGHDN and FVKESK.

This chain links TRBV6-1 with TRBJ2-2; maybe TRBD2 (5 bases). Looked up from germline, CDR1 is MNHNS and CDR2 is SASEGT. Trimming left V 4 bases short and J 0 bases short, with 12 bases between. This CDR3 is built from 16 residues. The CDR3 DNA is TGTGCCAGCAGTGTAGAGGGCCAATCGAACACCGGGGAGCTGTTTTTT. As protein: CASSVEGQSNTGELFF.